Following are 32 T cell receptor beta chains from one sample sequenced in a study of identical twins. TCRdb re-called the 5' RACE reads through MiXCR, storing one row per CDR3 protein. The sample includes about 530,000 distinct CDR3 sequences, approximately 20% of them seen just once. The sample was also linked to a second study, of yellow fever vaccine responses in identical twins.

Sequencing was carried out using CD4+ T cells sorted from blood. The receptors were gathered from a woman younger than 35 in good health.

This clonotype turned up a few times. The V call is TRBV12-3 or TRBV12-4, the J call TRBJ2-3; TRBD1 matches at 7 bases. Unmatched junction bases numbered 5, after V lost 6 bases and J lost 2 bases. The CDR3 extends over 14 amino acids. CDR3 in amino acids: CASSRDRHTDTQYF. The CDR3 DNA reads TGTGCCAGCAGCCGGGACAGACACACAGATACGCAGTATTTT.

V usage is TRBV20-1 and J usage is TRBJ2-1; the match to TRBD2 covers 12 bases. The CDR3 is 17 amino acids. Germline lookup yields CDR1 DFQATT and CDR2 SNEGSKA (reference sequence). CDR3 nucleotides: TGCTGCGCCAGAGGGCTAGCGGGAGGGCCGCTAATCAATGAGCAGTTCTTC. As protein: CCARGLAGGPLINEQFF.

This clonotype was picked up a small number of times. The chain couples TRBV12-3 or TRBV12-4 to TRBJ2-5; D is possibly TRBD1 (6 bases). V was trimmed by 6 bases and J by 1 base, leaving 15 bases between them. The CDR3 contains 15 residues. The CDR3 region is CASSRNDRIQETQYF. The DNA for the CDR3 is TGTGCCAGCAGCCGCAATGACAGGATCCAAGAGACCCAGTACTTC.

This clonotype has only a few counts. This chain uses TRBV5-6 with TRBJ2-7; TRBD2 matches at 9 bases. The CDR3 consists of 16 residues. The germline gives CDR1 SGHDT, CDR2 YYEEEE. V trimming: 2 bases; J trimming: 2 bases; junction bases outside the gene matches: 8. CDR3 sequence: CASSLLRTSAPYEQYF. Written as DNA, the CDR3 is TGTGCCAGCAGCTTACTTCGGACTAGCGCTCCCTACGAGCAGTACTTC.

The rearrangement joins TRBV7-9 to TRBJ1-2; possible D gene TRBD1, 5 bases. Trimming shortened V by 5 bases and J by 5 bases, and 15 bases separated the two germline ends. Germline CDR1 is SEHNR and CDR2 is FQNEAQ (reference sequence). CDR3 size: 14 residues. The CDR3 region is CASSLDQGVYGYTF. Written as DNA, the CDR3 is TGTGCCAGCAGCCTAGACCAGGGAGTTTATGGCTACACCTTC.

The V call is TRBV6-1, the J call TRBJ2-1, with D tentatively TRBD1 (6 bases). Looked up from germline, CDR1 is MNHNS and CDR2 is SASEGT. This CDR3 spans 14 amino acids. V was cut by 8 bases and J by 7 bases, with 18 bases left in between. In DNA, the CDR3 is TGTGCCAGCTTTCCGACAGGTCCGCGAAATGAGCAGTTCTTC. It codes for CASFPTGPRNEQFF.

A few counts support this clonotype. V is TRBV20-1 and J is TRBJ2-5; 9 bases agree with TRBD2. CDR3 length equals 12 residues. CDR1 and CDR2 from the germline V gene are DFQATT and SNEGSKA (reference sequence). CDR3 loop: CSVTSGQETQYF. The CDR3 DNA reads as TGCAGCGTGACTAGCGGACAAGAGACCCAGTACTTC.

This sequence joins TRBV7-9 and TRBJ1-2, with D unresolved. The V end lost 5 bases, the J end lost 4 bases, and 11 bases lay between the germline ends. Germline-derived CDR1 and CDR2 are SEHNR and FQNEAQ (reference sequence). The CDR3 extends over 13 amino acids. CDR3 DNA: TGTGCCAGCAGCCTACAGCTGGTCTATGGCTACACCTTC. Translation gives CASSLQLVYGYTF.

A few counts support this clonotype. The CDR3 DNA is TGTGCCACCTCCTTGGACCCTATACGCACAGATACGCAGTATTTT. This encodes CATSLDPIRTDTQYF. The gene calls are TRBV18 and TRBJ2-3; D gene unclear. CDR1 is KGHSH, CDR2 LQKENI, per germline. V lost 10 bases and J lost 1, with 18 bases in between. The length of the CDR3 is 15 residues.

The sample holds a few counts of this clonotype. The chain carries TRBV29-1 and TRBJ2-5; 10 bases are shared with TRBD2. The CDR3 is 12 residues long. The germline gives CDR1 SQVTM, CDR2 ANQGSEA. The trim removed 7 bases at V and 3 bases at J, leaving 2 bases unmatched. The CDR3 nucleotides read TGCAGCGCTGGACTAGCGGAAGAGACCCAGTACTTC. Encoded protein: CSAGLAEETQYF.

The rearrangement links TRBV6-6 to TRBJ2-7; TRBD2 matches at 9 bases. V gave up 6 bases and J gave up 6 bases; unmatched junction bases: 6. The CDR3 loop spans 13 amino acids. Germline lookup yields CDR1 MNHNY and CDR2 SVGAGI (reference sequence). The CDR3 here is CASSRGGATEQYV. CDR3 bases: TGTGCCAGCAGCCGCGGGGGGGCCACCGAGCAGTACGTC.

This clonotype was recorded a few times. J is TRBJ1-2 and V is TRBV5-6; TRBD1 aligns across 8 bases. This CDR3 is 13 amino acids long. The J segment lost 10 bases and the V segment lost 4 bases, leaving 9 bases of the junction unmatched. CDR1 and CDR2 (germline): SGHDT, YYEEEE. The CDR3 DNA sequence: TGTGCCAGCAGCGCCGGACAGGGAGATGACTACACCTTC. Protein sequence: CASSAGQGDDYTF. Full variable domain (remainder filled in from reference TRBV5-6 and TRBJ1-2): DAGVTQSPTHLIKTRGQQVTLRCSPKSGHDTVSWYQQALGQGPQFIFQYYEEEERQRGNFPDRFSGHQFPNYSSELNVNALLLGDSALYLCASSAGQGDDYTFGSGTRLTVV.

This clonotype occurred a few times. This chain uses TRBV5-1 with TRBJ2-1; 8 nucleotides line up with TRBD2. Germline loops: CDR1 SGHRS, CDR2 YFSETQ. V gave up 1 base and J gave up 9 bases; unmatched junction bases: 3. CDR3 length: 13 residues. CDR3 in DNA: TGCGCCAGCAGCTTGATGAGCGGGAGTGAGCAGTTCTTC. Translation gives CASSLMSGSEQFF.

This clonotype appeared a few times. The chain couples TRBV5-1 to TRBJ2-2; possibly TRBD1 for D (5 bases). CDR3 size: 14 residues. Germline V CDR1 and CDR2: SGHRS, YFSETQ. Trimming cost V 5 bases and J 0 bases, with 8 bases left between them. The CDR3 DNA follows: TGCGCCAGCAGACAGGAAACGAACACCGGGGAGCTGTTTTTT. Translation: CASRQETNTGELFF.

This clonotype occurred a few times. J is TRBJ2-7 and V is TRBV5-1; 15 positions agree with TRBD2. After removal of 0 bases from V and 7 bases from J, the junction contained 5 bases not matched to a gene. The CDR3 has 16 residues. Germline CDR1 and CDR2: SGHRS and YFSETQ. The CDR3 here is CASSLAGLAGGREQYF. In DNA form, the CDR3 reads TGCGCCAGCAGCTTGGCCGGACTAGCGGGAGGGCGAGAGCAGTACTTC.

V is TRBV19 and J is TRBJ2-7; the D gene is possibly TRBD1 (6 bases). The CDR3 is 15 residues long. V gave up 4 bases and J gave up 2 bases, with 15 bases separating them. Germline CDR1 is LNHDA and CDR2 is SQIVND (reference sequence). DNA of the CDR3: TGTGCCAGTAGTAGTTCAGGGGTCACCACCTACGAGCAGTACTTC. It is translated as CASSSSGVTTYEQYF.

Many counts were recorded for this clonotype. The chain couples TRBV14 to TRBJ1-1; weak D call: TRBD1 (5 bases). The CDR3 length is 14 residues. From germline, CDR1 is SGHDN and CDR2 FVKESK. V was pared by 0 bases and J by 8 bases, with 13 bases between. CDR3: CASSQDGQTGEAFF. The CDR3 nucleotides read TGTGCCAGCAGCCAAGATGGACAAACTGGGGAAGCTTTCTTT.

This clonotype was counted many times. This rearrangement joins TRBV7-8 to TRBJ2-7; the match to TRBD2 covers 10 bases. J was trimmed by 0 bases and V by 6 bases; bases with no gene match: 5. The germline V gene has CDR1 SGHVS and CDR2 FQNEAQ. The CDR3 contains 15 residues. In DNA, the CDR3 is TGTGCCAGCAGTTATACTAGCGGGGTCTCCTACGAGCAGTACTTC. This sequence encodes CASSYTSGVSYEQYF.

This clonotype was picked up a small number of times. This chain joins TRBV14 and TRBJ1-2, with 9 positions matching TRBD1. From germline, CDR1 is SGHDN and CDR2 FVKESK. The V and J ends lost 0 bases and 2 bases, in that order; junction bases with no gene match: 1. The CDR3 covers 15 residues. In DNA form, the CDR3 reads TGTGCCAGCAGCCAAGAAGGGACAGGGAACTATGGCTACACCTTC. It translates to CASSQEGTGNYGYTF.

This clonotype was found a few times. This chain links TRBV20-1 with TRBJ1-2; 11 nucleotides line up with TRBD1. CDR3 size: 14 residues. V shed 5 bases, J shed 6 bases, and the junction held 8 bases outside the gene matches. Germline lookup yields CDR1 DFQATT and CDR2 SNEGSKA (reference sequence). DNA of the CDR3: TGCAGTGCTCCTCCGGGACAGGGGGGTGATGGCTACACCTTC. Its protein product is CSAPPGQGGDGYTF.

A few counts support this clonotype. The chain uses TRBV5-1 and TRBJ1-6; D might be TRBD1 (6 bases). The CDR3 is 15 residues long. Germline V lookup: CDR1 SGHRS, CDR2 YFSETQ. V dropped 0 bases and J dropped 10 bases, with 14 bases sitting between them. The chain's CDR3 is CASSLVQGDRSPLHF. The CDR3 nucleotides read TGCGCCAGCAGCTTGGTACAGGGAGATCGGTCACCCCTCCACTTT.

The V and J genes are TRBV7-2 and TRBJ2-7; D gene unclear. Trimming stripped 3 bases from V and 2 bases from J, with 8 bases between. The germline V gene has CDR1 SGHTA and CDR2 FQGNSA. CDR3 size: 13 residues. The CDR3 loop reads CASSLAATYEQYV. The CDR3 region has the DNA TGTGCCAGCAGCTTGGCAGCCACCTACGAGCAGTACGTC.

The sample holds a few counts of this clonotype. The chain couples TRBV28 to TRBJ2-3, with TRBD1 identical over 8 bases. V shed 7 bases and J 2 bases; nucleotides not matched to a gene: 8. This CDR3 is 15 amino acids long. Per the germline V gene, CDR1 is MDHEN and CDR2 is SYDVKM. CDR3: CASTTDRAPTDTQYF. CDR3 DNA sequence: TGTGCCAGCACCACGGACAGGGCCCCCACAGATACGCAGTATTTT.

The sample holds one count of this clonotype. J is TRBJ2-7 and V is TRBV5-1; D may be TRBD1 (6 bases). CDR1 and CDR2 from the germline V gene are SGHRS and YFSETQ. This CDR3 spans 15 amino acids. V was clipped by 3 bases and J by 0 bases, with 13 bases between them. The CDR3 DNA sequence: TGCGCCAGCAGCTCGACCGACAGGAGCTCCTACGAGCAGTACTTC. Protein sequence: CASSSTDRSSYEQYF.

There are many counts of this clonotype. This sequence joins TRBV29-1 and TRBJ2-1; 9 bases match TRBD1. Unmatched junction bases numbered 7, after V lost 7 bases and J lost 3 bases. CDR3 length: 14 residues. Looked up from germline, CDR1 is SQVTM and CDR2 is ANQGSEA. In nucleotides, the CDR3 is TGCAGCGGCAGTCGGACAGGGGACTACAATGAGCAGTTCTTC. This encodes CSGSRTGDYNEQFF.

The table lists this clonotype with a few counts. One junction end disagrees with the germline gene, perhaps due to a read error. The chain is built from TRBV25-1 and TRBJ2-1; D is undetermined. This CDR3 spans 12 amino acids. The germline V gene encodes CDR1 MGHDK and CDR2 SYGVNS. CDR3 nucleotides: TGTGCCAGCAGTGAATATAACGCCCTTTTGGTCTTC. It encodes CASSEYNALLVF.

This chain connects TRBV29-1 to TRBJ2-2; D is ambiguous. The V end lost 5 bases, the J end lost 0 bases, and 13 bases lay between the germline ends. The CDR3 has 15 amino acids. From germline, CDR1 is SQVTM and CDR2 ANQGSEA. CDR3 residues: CSVHVAKTNTGELFF. CDR3 coding DNA: TGCAGCGTTCATGTTGCGAAAACGAACACCGGGGAGCTGTTTTTT.

The chain is built from TRBV18 and TRBJ2-1; D is unclear. Germline loops: CDR1 KGHSH, CDR2 LQKENI. Trimming removed 3 bases at V and 3 bases at J, with 15 bases between. This CDR3 comprises 16 residues. CDR3 in DNA: TGTGCCAGCTCACCGTTTCAGGACGCTAACTACAATGAGCAGTTCTTC. Protein sequence: CASSPFQDANYNEQFF. Full variable domain (missing parts from reference TRBV18 and TRBJ2-1): NAGVMQNPRHLVRRRGQEARLRCSPMKGHSHVYWYRQLPEEGLKFMVYLQKENIIDESGMPKERFSAEFPKEGPSILRIQQVVRGDSAAYFCASSPFQDANYNEQFFGPGTRLTVL.

The V gene is TRBV5-1, the J gene TRBJ2-3; D unclear. V was cut by 0 bases and J by 4 bases, with 6 bases left in between. From germline, CDR1 is SGHRS and CDR2 YFSETQ. The CDR3 is 13 amino acids. The CDR3: CASSLVSADTQYF. DNA of the CDR3: TGCGCCAGCAGCTTGGTTTCGGCAGATACGCAGTATTTT.

The J gene is TRBJ2-1, the V gene TRBV12-3 or TRBV12-4, with a weak D call TRBD1 (5 bases). The CDR3 contains 15 residues. The V gene lost 5 bases and the J gene lost 8 bases, with 19 bases spanning the gap. The CDR3 loop reads CASSRRLRAIYEQFF. The CDR3 DNA follows: TGTGCCAGCAGTCGCCGCCTCAGGGCCATATATGAGCAGTTCTTC.

The V and J genes are TRBV10-3 and TRBJ2-3, with TRBD2 identical over 8 bases. Germline V gives CDR1 ENHRY, CDR2 SYGVKD. After removal of 0 bases from V and 1 base from J, the junction contained 6 bases not matched to a gene. This CDR3 is 17 amino acids long. The CDR3 DNA reads as TGTGCCATCAGTGAGTCGTTAGCGGGAACCCGCACAGATACGCAGTATTTT. It is translated as CAISESLAGTRTDTQYF.

The chain employs TRBV20-1 and TRBJ1-1, with 9 bases aligning to TRBD1. V shed 5 bases and J 4 bases; nucleotides not matched to a gene: 8. This CDR3 spans 14 amino acids. Germline lookup yields CDR1 DFQATT and CDR2 SNEGSKA (reference sequence). The CDR3 region is CSAPRLTGGTEAFF. The CDR3 nucleotides read TGCAGTGCTCCCCGACTGACAGGGGGCACTGAAGCTTTCTTT.